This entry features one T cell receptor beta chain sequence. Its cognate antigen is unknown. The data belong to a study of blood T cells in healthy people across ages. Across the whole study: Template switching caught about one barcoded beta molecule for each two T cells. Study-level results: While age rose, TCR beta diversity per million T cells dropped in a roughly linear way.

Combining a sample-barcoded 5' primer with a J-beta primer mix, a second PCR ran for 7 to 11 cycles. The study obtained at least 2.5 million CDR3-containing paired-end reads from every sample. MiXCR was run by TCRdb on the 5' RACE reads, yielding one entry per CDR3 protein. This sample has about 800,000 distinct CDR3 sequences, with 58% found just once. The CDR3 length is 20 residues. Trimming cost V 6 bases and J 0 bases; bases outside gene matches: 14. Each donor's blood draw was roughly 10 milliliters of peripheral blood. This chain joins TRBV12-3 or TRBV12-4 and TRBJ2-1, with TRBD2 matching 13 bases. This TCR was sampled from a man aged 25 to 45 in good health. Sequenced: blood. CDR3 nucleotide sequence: TGTGCCAGCAGCGTCTCAGGACTAGCGGGAGACCTGAGCTCCTACAATGAGCAGTTCTTC. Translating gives CASSVSGLAGDLSSYNEQFF.